Listed below are T cell receptor beta chains from one sample, sequenced in a study of cytomegalovirus exposure and HLA in healthy donors. Sequencing was performed with immunoSEQ multiplex PCR; in TCRdb, only in-frame clones are kept and a portion is missing. The top ten hold 4.5% to 6% of the sample, which has about 120,000 clones, around three quarters seen once. The sample was PBMCs. The source of these receptors is a man in his late teens or twenties in good health and CMV-seropositive. The CDR3 runs from the conserved cysteine through the conserved F or W. A D gene is named only where the DNA matches it firmly. For some rows the clone size is stated as once, few or many, or as a class when expanded; others skip it.

j_call: TRBJ2-1; clone_size: NA; d_call: TRBD1; v_call: TRBV27; cdr3_aa: CASSLAGGFLGKFF; cdr3_nt: TGTGCCAGCAGTTTGGCAGGGGGCTTTTTAGGAAAGTTCTTC
j_call: TRBJ2-3; clone_size: NA; d_call: NA; v_call: TRBV5-1; cdr3_aa: CASSPPPRASTDTQYF; cdr3_nt: TGCGCCAGCAGCCCCCCTCCTCGCGCTAGCACAGATACGCAGTATTTT
j_call: TRBJ1-2; clone_size: NA; d_call: NA; v_call: TRBV5-4; cdr3_aa: CASSLWRGANYGYTF; cdr3_nt: TGTGCCAGCAGCTTGTGGCGGGGAGCTAACTATGGCTACACCTTC
j_call: TRBJ2-5; clone_size: NA; d_call: TRBD1; v_call: TRBV19; cdr3_aa: CASSITRTGSETQYF; cdr3_nt: TGTGCCAGTAGTATAACCCGGACAGGGTCGGAGACCCAGTACTTC
j_call: TRBJ2-6; clone_size: once; d_call: NA; v_call: TRBV7-3; cdr3_aa: CASSPRGAGANGLTF; cdr3_nt: TGTGCCAGCAGCCCTCGGGGGGCTGGGGCCAACGGCCTGACTTTC
j_call: TRBJ1-5; clone_size: NA; d_call: NA; v_call: TRBV7-2; cdr3_aa: CASSSRQYNQPQHF; cdr3_nt: TGTGCCAGCAGCTCCAGACAGTACAATCAGCCCCAGCATTTT
j_call: TRBJ2-7; clone_size: NA; d_call: NA; v_call: TRBV27; cdr3_aa: CASSLVKSYEQYF; cdr3_nt: TGTGCCAGCAGTCTCGTAAAGAGTTACGAGCAGTACTTC
j_call: TRBJ2-2; clone_size: NA; d_call: NA; v_call: TRBV6-5; cdr3_aa: CASSSSGRASGELFF; cdr3_nt: TGTGCCAGCAGTTCCTCGGGCAGGGCATCCGGGGAGCTGTTTTTT
j_call: TRBJ2-4; clone_size: few; d_call: TRBD2; v_call: TRBV5-7; cdr3_aa: CASSLIGGETGGRGNIQYF; cdr3_nt: TGTGCCAGCAGTTTGATAGGAGGGGAAACAGGCGGGAGGGGGAACATTCAGTACTTC
j_call: TRBJ1-1; clone_size: NA; d_call: NA; v_call: TRBV28; cdr3_aa: CASSSPAGVTEAFF; cdr3_nt: TGTGCCAGCAGTTCCCCCGCAGGGGTCACTGAAGCTTTCTTT
j_call: TRBJ2-1; clone_size: NA; d_call: NA; v_call: TRBV11-3; cdr3_aa: CASSFGPGVSSNEQFF; cdr3_nt: TGTGCCAGCAGCTTTGGGCCGGGAGTGTCAAGTAATGAGCAGTTCTTC
j_call: TRBJ2-7; clone_size: NA; d_call: NA; v_call: TRBV7-6; cdr3_aa: CASSLLDRSPIGGSYEQYF; cdr3_nt: TGTGCCAGCAGCTTACTTGACAGGTCTCCCATCGGGGGGTCCTACGAGCAGTACTTC
j_call: TRBJ2-3; clone_size: NA; d_call: TRBD1; v_call: TRBV18; cdr3_aa: CASSPGTGETQYF; cdr3_nt: TGTGCCAGCTCGCCAGGGACAGGGGAAACGCAGTATTTT
j_call: TRBJ2-5; clone_size: NA; d_call: NA; v_call: TRBV7-6; cdr3_aa: CASSLSRETQYF; cdr3_nt: TGTGCCAGCAGCTTATCTCGGGAGACCCAGTACTTC
j_call: TRBJ2-4; clone_size: NA; d_call: NA; v_call: TRBV11-2; cdr3_aa: CASSLSGGDSQYF; cdr3_nt: TGTGCCAGCAGCTTATCGGGAGGGGACAGTCAGTACTTC
j_call: TRBJ2-2; clone_size: few; d_call: TRBD1; v_call: TRBV27; cdr3_aa: CASRQNPSRDRNTGELFF; cdr3_nt: TGTGCCAGCAGACAAAACCCCTCCCGGGACAGGAACACCGGGGAGCTGTTTTTT
j_call: TRBJ2-7; clone_size: few; d_call: NA; v_call: TRBV7-9; cdr3_aa: CASSSPSTPYEQYF; cdr3_nt: TGTGCCAGCAGCTCTCCTTCGACTCCTTACGAGCAGTACTTC